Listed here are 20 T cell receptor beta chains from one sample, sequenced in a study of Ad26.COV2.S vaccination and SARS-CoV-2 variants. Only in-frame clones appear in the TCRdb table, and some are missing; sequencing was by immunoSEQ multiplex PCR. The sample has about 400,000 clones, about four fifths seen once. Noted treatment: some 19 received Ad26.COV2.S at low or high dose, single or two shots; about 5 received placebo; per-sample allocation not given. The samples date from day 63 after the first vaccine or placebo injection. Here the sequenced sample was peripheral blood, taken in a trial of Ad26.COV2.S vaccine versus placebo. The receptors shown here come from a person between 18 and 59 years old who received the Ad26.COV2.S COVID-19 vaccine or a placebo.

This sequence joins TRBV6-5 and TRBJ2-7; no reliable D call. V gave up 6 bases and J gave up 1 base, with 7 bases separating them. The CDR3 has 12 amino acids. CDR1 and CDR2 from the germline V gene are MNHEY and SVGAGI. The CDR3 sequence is CASRTGSYEQYF. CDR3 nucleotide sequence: TGTGCCAGCAGGACCGGGTCCTACGAGCAGTACTTC.

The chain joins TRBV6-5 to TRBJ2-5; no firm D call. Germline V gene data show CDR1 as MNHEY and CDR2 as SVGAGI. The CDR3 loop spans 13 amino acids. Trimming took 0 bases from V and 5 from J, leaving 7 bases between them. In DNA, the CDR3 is TGTGCCAGCAGTTACTCGTCCGGGGAGACCCAGTACTTC. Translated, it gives CASSYSSGETQYF.

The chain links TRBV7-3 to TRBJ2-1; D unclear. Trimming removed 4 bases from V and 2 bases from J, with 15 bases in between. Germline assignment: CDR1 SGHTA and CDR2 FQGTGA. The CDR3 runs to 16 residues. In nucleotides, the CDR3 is TGTGCCAGCAGCTCAATTTTAGGATCCCCCTACAATGAGCAGTTCTTC. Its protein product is CASSSILGSPYNEQFF.

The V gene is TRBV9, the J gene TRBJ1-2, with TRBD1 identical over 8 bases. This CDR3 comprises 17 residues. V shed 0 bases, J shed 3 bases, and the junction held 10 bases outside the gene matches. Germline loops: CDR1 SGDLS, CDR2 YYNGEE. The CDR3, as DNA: TGTGCCAGCAGCGTAGGAGGAGGACAGGGCGTTTACTATGGCTACACCTTC. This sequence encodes CASSVGGGQGVYYGYTF.

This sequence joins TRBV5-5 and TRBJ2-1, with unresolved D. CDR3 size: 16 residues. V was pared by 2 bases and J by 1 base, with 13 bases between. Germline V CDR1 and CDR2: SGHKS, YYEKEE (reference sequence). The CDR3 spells CASSFGPKGSYNEQFF. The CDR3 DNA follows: TGTGCCAGCAGCTTCGGCCCCAAGGGATCCTACAATGAGCAGTTCTTC.

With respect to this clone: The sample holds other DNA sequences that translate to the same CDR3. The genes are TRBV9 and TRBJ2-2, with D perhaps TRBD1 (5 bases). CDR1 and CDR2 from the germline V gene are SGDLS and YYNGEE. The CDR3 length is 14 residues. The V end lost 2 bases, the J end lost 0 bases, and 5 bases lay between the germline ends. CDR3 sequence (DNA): TGTGCCAGCAGCGTGGACACGAACACCGGGGAGCTGTTTTTT. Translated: CASSVDTNTGELFF.

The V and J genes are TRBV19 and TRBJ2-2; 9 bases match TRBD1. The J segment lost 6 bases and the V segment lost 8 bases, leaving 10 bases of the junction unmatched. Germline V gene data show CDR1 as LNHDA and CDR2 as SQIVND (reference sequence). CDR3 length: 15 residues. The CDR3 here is CASQPGQGMSGELFF. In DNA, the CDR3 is TGTGCCAGTCAACCGGGACAGGGTATGTCCGGGGAGCTGTTTTTT.

CDR3 loop: CASSWGRLHNSPLHF. The CDR3, as DNA: TGTGCCAGCAGTTGGGGACGGTTACATAATTCACCCCTCCACTTT. V usage is TRBV6-5 and J usage is TRBJ1-6; weak D call: TRBD1 (5 bases). Germline lookup yields CDR1 MNHEY and CDR2 SVGAGI. This CDR3 has 15 amino acids. Trimming shortened V by 4 bases and J by 5 bases, and 12 bases separated the two germline ends.

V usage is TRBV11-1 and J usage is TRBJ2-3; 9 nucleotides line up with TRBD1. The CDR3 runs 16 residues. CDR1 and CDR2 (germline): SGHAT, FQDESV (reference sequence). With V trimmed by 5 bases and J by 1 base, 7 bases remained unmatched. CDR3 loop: CASSTPTGGGTDTQYF. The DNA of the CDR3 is TGTGCCAGCAGCACCCCGACAGGGGGTGGCACAGATACGCAGTATTTT. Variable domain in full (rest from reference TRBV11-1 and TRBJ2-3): EAEVAQSPRYKITEKSQAVAFWCDPISGHATLYWYRQILGQGPELLVQFQDESVVDDSQLPKDRFSAERLKGVDSTLKIQPAELGDSAMYLCASSTPTGGGTDTQYFGPGTRLTVL.

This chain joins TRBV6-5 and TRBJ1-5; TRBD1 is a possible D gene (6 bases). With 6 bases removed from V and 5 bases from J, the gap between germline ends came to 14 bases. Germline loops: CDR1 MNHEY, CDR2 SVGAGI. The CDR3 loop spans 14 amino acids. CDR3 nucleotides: TGTGCCAGCAGCCCCGGGACATTCCATCAGCCCCAGCATTTT. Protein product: CASSPGTFHQPQHF.

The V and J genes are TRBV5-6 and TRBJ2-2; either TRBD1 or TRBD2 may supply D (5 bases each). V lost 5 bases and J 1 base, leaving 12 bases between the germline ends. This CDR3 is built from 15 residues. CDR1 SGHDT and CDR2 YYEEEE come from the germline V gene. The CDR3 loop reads CASRAGTVNTGELFF. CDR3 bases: TGTGCCAGCAGGGCCGGGACCGTGAACACCGGGGAGCTGTTTTTT.

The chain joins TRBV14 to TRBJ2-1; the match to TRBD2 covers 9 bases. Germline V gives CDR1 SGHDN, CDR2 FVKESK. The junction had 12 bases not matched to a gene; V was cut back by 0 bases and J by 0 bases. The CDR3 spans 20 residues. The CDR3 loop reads CASSQDRTSAVLSSYNEQFF. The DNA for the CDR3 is TGTGCCAGCAGCCAAGATAGGACTAGCGCGGTCCTAAGCTCCTACAATGAGCAGTTCTTC.

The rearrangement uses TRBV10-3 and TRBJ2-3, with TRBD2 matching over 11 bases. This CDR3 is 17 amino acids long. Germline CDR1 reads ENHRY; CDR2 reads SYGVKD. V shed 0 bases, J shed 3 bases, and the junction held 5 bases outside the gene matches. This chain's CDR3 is CAISESASGRRTDTQYF. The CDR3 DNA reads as TGTGCCATCAGTGAGTCCGCTAGCGGGAGGAGGACAGATACGCAGTATTTT.

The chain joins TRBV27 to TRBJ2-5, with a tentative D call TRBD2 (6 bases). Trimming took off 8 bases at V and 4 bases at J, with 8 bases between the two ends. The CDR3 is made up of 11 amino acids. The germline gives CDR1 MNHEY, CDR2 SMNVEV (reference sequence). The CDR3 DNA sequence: TGTGCCAGCCGGCGGGGAGAGACCCAGTACTTC. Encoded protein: CASRRGETQYF.

DNA of the CDR3: TGCGCCAGCAGCTTGGAGGCCGGGAACACTGAAGCTTTCTTT. This codes for CASSLEAGNTEAFF. The chain uses TRBV5-1 and TRBJ1-1, with D uncertain. Germline V lookup: CDR1 SGHRS, CDR2 YFSETQ. The CDR3 is 14 residues long. V lost 0 bases and J lost 1, with 7 bases in between.

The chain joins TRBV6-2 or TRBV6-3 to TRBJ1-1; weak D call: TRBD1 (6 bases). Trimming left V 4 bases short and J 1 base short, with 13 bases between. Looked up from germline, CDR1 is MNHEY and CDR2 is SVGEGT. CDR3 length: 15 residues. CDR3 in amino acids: CASSSPHRANTEAFF. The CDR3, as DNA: TGTGCCAGCAGTTCCCCCCACAGGGCGAACACTGAAGCTTTCTTT.

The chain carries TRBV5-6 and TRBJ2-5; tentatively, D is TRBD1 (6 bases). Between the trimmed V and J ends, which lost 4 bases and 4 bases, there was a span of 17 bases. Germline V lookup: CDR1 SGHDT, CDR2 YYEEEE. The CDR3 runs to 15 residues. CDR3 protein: CASSHSPPRGETQYF. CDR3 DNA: TGTGCCAGCAGCCACTCACCTCCCAGGGGAGAGACCCAGTACTTC.

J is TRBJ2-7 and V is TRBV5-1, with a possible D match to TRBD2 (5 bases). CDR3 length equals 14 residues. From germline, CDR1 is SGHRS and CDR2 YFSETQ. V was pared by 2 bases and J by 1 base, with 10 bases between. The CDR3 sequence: CASSFPGGSYEQYF. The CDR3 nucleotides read TGCGCCAGCAGCTTTCCAGGCGGGTCCTACGAGCAGTACTTC. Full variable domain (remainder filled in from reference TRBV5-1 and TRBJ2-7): KAGVTQTPRYLIKTRGQQVTLSCSPISGHRSVSWYQQTPGQGLQFLFEYFSETQRNKGNFPGRFSGRQFSNSRSEMNVSTLELGDSALYLCASSFPGGSYEQYFGPGTRLTVT.

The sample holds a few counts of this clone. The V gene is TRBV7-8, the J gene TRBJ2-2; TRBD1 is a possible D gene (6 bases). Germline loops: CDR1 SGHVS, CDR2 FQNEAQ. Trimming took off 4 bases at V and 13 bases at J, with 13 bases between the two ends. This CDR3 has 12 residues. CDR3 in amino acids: CASSSRQARLFF. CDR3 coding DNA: TGTGCCAGCAGCTCTAGACAGGCTAGGCTGTTTTTT.

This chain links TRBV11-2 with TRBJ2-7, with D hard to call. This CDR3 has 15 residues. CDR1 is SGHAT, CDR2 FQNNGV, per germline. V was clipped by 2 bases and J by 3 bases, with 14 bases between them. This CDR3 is CASSLSRTANYEQYF. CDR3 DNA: TGTGCCAGCAGCTTATCCCGAACAGCGAACTACGAGCAGTACTTC.